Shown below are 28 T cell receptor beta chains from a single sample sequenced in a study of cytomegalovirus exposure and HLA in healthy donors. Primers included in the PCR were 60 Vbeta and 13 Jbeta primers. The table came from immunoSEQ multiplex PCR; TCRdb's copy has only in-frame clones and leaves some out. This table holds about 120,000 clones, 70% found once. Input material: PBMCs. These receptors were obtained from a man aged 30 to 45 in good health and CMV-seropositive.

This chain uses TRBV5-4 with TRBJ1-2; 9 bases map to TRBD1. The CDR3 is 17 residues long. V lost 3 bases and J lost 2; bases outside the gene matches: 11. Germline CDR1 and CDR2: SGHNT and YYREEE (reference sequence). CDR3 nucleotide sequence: TGTGCCAGCAGCTCCGGGACAGGGAGGTCAGGGAACTATGGCTACACCTTC. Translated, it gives CASSSGTGRSGNYGYTF.

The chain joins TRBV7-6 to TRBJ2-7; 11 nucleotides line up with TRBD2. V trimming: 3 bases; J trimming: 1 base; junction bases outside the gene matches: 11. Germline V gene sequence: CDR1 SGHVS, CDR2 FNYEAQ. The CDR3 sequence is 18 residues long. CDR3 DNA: TGTGCCAGCAGCTTTTTATTTTGTCGGACTAGCGGGTCCTACGAGCAGTACGTC. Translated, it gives CASSFLFCRTSGSYEQYV.

CDR3 nucleotide sequence: TGTGCCAGCAGATTAACTAGCGCGAGCTCCTACAATGAGCAGTTCTTC. Protein: CASRLTSASSYNEQFF. The chain employs TRBV28 and TRBJ2-1; 7 bases agree with TRBD2. Per germline, CDR1 MDHEN and CDR2 SYDVKM. Trimming took 6 bases from V and 0 from J; bases not matched to a gene: 8. CDR3 length: 16 residues.

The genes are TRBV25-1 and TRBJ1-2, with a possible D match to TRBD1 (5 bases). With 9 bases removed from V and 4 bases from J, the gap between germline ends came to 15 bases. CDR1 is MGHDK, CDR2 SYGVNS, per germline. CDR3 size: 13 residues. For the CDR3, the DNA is TGTGCCAGTTCTCCGGGGGTCGGCTATGGCTACACCTTC. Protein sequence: CASSPGVGYGYTF.

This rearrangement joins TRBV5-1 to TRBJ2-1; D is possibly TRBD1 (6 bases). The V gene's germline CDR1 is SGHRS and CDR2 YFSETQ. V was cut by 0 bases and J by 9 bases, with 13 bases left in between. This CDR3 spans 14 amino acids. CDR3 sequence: CASSLEGDGSEQFF. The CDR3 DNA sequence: TGCGCCAGCAGCTTGGAGGGGGATGGCAGTGAGCAGTTCTTC.

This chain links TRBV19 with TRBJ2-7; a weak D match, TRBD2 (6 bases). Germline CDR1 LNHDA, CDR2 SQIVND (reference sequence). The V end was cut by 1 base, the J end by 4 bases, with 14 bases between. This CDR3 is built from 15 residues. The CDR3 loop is CASSIGGVGGYEQYF. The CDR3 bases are TGTGCCAGTAGTATAGGGGGGGTGGGTGGTTACGAGCAGTACTTC.

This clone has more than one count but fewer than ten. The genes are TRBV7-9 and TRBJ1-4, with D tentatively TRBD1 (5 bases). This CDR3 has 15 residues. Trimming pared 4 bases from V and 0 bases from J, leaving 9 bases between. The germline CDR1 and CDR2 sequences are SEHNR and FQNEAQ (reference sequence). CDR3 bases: TGTGCCAGCAGCTCCGACAGAGCAACTAATGAAAAACTGTTTTTT. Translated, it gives CASSSDRATNEKLFF.

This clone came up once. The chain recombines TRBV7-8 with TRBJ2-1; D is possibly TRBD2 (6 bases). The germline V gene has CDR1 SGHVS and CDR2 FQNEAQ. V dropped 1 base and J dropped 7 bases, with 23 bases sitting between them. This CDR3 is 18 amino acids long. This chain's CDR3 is CASSLVSWGAGVFNEQFF. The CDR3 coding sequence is TGTGCCAGCAGCTTAGTCTCTTGGGGAGCGGGCGTATTTAATGAGCAGTTCTTC.

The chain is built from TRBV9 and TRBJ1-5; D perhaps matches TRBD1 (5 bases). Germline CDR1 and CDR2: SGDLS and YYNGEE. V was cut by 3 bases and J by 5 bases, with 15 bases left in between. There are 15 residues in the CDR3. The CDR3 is CASSASSGGDQPQHF. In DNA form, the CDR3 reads TGTGCCAGCAGCGCGAGCTCGGGGGGGGATCAGCCCCAGCATTTT.

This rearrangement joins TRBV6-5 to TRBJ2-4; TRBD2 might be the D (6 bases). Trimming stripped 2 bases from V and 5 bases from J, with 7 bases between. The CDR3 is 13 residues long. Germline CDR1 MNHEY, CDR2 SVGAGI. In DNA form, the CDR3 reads TGTGCCAGCAGTTACACGGGGGAAAACATTCAGTACTTC. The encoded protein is CASSYTGENIQYF.

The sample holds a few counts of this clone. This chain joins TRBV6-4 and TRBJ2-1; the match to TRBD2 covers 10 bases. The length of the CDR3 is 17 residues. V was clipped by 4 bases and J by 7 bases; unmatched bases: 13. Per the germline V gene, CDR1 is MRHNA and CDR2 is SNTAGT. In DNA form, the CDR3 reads TGTGCCAGCAGTGTCCTAGCGGGGGCCCTGAGATCTAATGAGCAGTTCTTC. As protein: CASSVLAGALRSNEQFF.

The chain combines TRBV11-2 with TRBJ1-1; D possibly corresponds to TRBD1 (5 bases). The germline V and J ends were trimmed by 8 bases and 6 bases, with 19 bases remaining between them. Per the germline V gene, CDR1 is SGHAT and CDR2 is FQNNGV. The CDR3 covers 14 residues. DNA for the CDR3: TGTGCCAGCCCGGTCGGGGGTGCTGGGGCTGAAGCTTTCTTT. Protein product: CASPVGGAGAEAFF.

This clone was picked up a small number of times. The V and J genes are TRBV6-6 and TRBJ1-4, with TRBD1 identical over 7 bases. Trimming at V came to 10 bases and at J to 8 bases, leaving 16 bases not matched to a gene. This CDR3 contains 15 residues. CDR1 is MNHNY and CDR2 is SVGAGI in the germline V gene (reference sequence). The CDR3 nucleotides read TGTGCCACCATGGAAAGCCGGGACAGACGGGAAAAACTGTTTTTT. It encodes CATMESRDRREKLFF.

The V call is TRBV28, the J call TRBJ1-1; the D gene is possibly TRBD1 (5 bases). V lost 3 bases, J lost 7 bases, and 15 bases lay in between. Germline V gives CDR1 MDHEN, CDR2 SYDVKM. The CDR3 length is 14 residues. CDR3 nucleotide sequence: TGTGCCAGCAGTTTGGTACGGGGGATCGATGAAGCTTTCTTT. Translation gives CASSLVRGIDEAFF.

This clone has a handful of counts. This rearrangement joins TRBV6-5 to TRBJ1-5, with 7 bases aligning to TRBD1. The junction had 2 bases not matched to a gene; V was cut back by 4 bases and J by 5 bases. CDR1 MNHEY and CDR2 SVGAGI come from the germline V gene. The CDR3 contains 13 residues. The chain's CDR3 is CASSSGTDQPQHF. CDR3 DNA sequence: TGTGCCAGCAGTTCCGGGACAGATCAGCCCCAGCATTTT.

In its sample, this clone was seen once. CDR3 in DNA: TGCGCCAGCAGCCAAGAGACAGGGGGACACGATGGCTACACCTTC. Amino acids: CASSQETGGHDGYTF. This chain links TRBV4-1 with TRBJ1-2; 9 bases are shared with TRBD1. The CDR3 consists of 15 residues. Trimming at V came to 0 bases and at J to 6 bases, leaving 5 bases not matched to a gene. Germline V lookup: CDR1 MGHRA, CDR2 YSYEKL.

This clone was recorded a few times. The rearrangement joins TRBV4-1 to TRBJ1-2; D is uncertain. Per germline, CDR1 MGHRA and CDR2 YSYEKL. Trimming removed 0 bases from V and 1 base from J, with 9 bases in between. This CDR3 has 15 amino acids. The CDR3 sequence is CASSQEFGVNYGYTF. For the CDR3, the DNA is TGCGCCAGCAGCCAAGAATTCGGGGTTAACTATGGCTACACCTTC.

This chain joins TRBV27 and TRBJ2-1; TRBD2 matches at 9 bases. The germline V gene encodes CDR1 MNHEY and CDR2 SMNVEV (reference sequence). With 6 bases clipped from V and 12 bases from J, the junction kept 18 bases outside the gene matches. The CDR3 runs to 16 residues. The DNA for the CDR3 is TGTGCCAGCAGCCTCTCGGCGGTTCTAGCGGGGTTAAGGCAGTTCTTC. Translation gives CASSLSAVLAGLRQFF.

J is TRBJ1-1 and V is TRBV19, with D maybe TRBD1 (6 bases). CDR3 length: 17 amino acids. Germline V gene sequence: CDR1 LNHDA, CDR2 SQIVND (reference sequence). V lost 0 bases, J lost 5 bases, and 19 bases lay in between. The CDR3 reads CASSIDLFTGLWTEAFF. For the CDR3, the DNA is TGTGCCAGTAGTATAGATCTATTCACAGGGCTATGGACTGAAGCTTTCTTT.

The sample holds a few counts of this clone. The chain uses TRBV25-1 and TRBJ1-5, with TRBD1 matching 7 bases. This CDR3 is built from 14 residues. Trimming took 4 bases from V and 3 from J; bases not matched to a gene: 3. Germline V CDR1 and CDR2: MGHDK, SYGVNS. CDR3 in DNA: TGTGCCAGCAGTGCGACAGGGCCCAATCAGCCCCAGCATTTT. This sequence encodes CASSATGPNQPQHF.

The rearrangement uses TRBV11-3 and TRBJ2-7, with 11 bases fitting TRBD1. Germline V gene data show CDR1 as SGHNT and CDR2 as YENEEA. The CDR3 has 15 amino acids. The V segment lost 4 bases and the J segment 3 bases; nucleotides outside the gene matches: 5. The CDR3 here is CASSWRTGGSYEQYF. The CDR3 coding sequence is TGTGCCAGCAGCTGGCGGACAGGGGGCAGCTACGAGCAGTACTTC.

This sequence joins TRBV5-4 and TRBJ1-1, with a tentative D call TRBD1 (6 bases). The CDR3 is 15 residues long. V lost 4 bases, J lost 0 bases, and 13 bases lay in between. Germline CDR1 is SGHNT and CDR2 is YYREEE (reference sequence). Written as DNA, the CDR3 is TGTGCCAGCAGCGCCCGGCAGGGGATGAACACTGAAGCTTTCTTT. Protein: CASSARQGMNTEAFF.

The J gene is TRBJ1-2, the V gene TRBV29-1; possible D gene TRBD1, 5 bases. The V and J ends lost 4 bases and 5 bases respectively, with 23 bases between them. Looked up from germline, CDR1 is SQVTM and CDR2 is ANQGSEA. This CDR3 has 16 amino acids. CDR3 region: CSVVGREAGQEYGYTF. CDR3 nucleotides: TGCAGCGTTGTAGGCAGGGAAGCAGGGCAAGAGTATGGCTACACCTTC.

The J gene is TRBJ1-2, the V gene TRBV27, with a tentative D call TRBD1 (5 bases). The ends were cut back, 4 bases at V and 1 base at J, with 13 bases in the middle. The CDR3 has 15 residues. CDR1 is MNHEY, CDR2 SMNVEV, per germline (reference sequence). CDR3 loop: CASSYRLTVNYGYTF. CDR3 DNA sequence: TGTGCCAGCAGTTATAGGTTGACAGTTAACTATGGCTACACCTTC.

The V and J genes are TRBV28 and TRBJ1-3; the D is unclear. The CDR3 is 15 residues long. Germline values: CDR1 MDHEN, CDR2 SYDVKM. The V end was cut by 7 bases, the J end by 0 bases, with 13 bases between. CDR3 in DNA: TGTGCCAGCACCTGGAGGCCCAGCTCTGGAAACACCATATATTTT. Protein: CASTWRPSSGNTIYF.

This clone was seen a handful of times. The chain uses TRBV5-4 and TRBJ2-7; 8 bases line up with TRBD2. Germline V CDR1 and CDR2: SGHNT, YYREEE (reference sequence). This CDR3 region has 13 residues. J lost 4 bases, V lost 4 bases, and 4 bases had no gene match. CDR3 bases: TGTGCCAGCAGCCCCGGGGGGGAGTACGAGCAGTACTTC. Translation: CASSPGGEYEQYF.

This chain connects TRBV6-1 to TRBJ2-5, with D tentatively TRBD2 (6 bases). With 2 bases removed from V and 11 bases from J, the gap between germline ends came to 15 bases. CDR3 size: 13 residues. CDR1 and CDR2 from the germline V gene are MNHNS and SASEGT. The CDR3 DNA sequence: TGTGCCAGCAGTGAACCCGGACTACAGCGGCAGTACTTC. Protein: CASSEPGLQRQYF.

CDR3 in amino acids: CASSYTDRGPYNEQFF. Here the CDR3 DNA reads TGTGCCAGCAGTTACACCGACAGGGGGCCATACAATGAGCAGTTCTTC. V is TRBV6-5 and J is TRBJ2-1; TRBD1 matches 10 bases. The CDR3 is 16 residues long. Germline CDR1 and CDR2: MNHEY and SVGAGI. With V trimmed by 2 bases and J by 4 bases, 5 bases remained unmatched.